Shown below are 20 T cell receptor beta chains from a single sample sequenced in a study of radiation and T cells in renal cell carcinoma. Using immunoSEQ multiplex PCR, the repertoire was profiled, and TCRdb retains in-frame clones only, with some absent. There are 150,000 to 200,000 clones in the sample; about 88% occur only once, and 11% lies in the top ten. Time point here: blood 4 weeks post-SBRT, at nephrectomy. Treatment reported: 15 Gy SBRT to primary tumor, nephrectomy 4 weeks later. Sequences were derived from blood, sampled from a patient whose treatment included radiotherapy and nephrectomy. The receptors come from a woman aged 50 to 65 with renal cell carcinoma.

As concerns this clone: Sequence at one end of the junction differs from germline and may be a read error. The V gene is TRBV7-7, the J gene TRBJ2-1; D call uncertain. This CDR3 contains 14 residues. Germline CDR1 SSHAT, CDR2 FNYEAQ (reference sequence). CDR3 sequence: CASSPDVRVGEQFF. For the CDR3, the DNA is TGTGCTAGCAGCCCGGATGTCCGCGTAGGTGAGCAGTTCTTC.

The gene calls are TRBV5-6 and TRBJ1-2; D not certain. Germline V gene sequence: CDR1 SGHDT, CDR2 YYEEEE. V was pared by 1 base and J by 4 bases, with 11 bases between. The CDR3 covers 14 residues. CDR3 bases: TGTGCCAGCAGCTTGTCTGGGTACGGCTATGGCTACACCTTC. This encodes CASSLSGYGYGYTF.

The chain uses TRBV7-2 and TRBJ2-3; TRBD2 aligns across 16 bases. The CDR3 has 17 amino acids. V shed 5 bases, J shed 5 bases, and the junction held 7 bases outside the gene matches. The germline gives CDR1 SGHTA, CDR2 FQGNSA. This chain's CDR3 is CASSRGLAGGRLDTQYF. The CDR3 DNA follows: TGTGCCAGCAGCAGGGGACTAGCGGGGGGGCGGTTAGATACGCAGTATTTT. Looking up the rest from reference TRBV7-2 and TRBJ2-3 gives the full variable domain: GAGVSQSPSNKVTEKGKDVELRCDPISGHTALYWYRQSLGQGLEFLIYFQGNSAPDKSGLPSDRFSAERTGGSVSTLTIQRTQQEDSAVYLCASSRGLAGGRLDTQYFGPGTRLTVL.

With regard to this clone: It is unclear where the CDR3 begins or ends on the DNA, so no DNA is shown, and the CDR3 is as TCRdb lists it. The chain has TRBV2 and TRBJ1-2. From its first to its last residue, the CDR3 has 16 amino acids. Germline V gene lookup returns CDR1 SNHLY and CDR2 FYNNEI. Here the CDR3 reads CASTTPSEGANYGYTF.

Here the CDR3 DNA reads TGTGCCAGCAGCCCGATGGGGGGGGATACGCAGTATTTT. It translates to CASSPMGGDTQYF. J is TRBJ2-3 and V is TRBV7-2, with 7 bases that match TRBD2. The germline V gene encodes CDR1 SGHTA and CDR2 FQGNSA. Unmatched junction bases numbered 5, after V lost 5 bases and J lost 6 bases. This CDR3 is built from 13 residues.

The V call is TRBV4-3, the J call TRBJ2-2; D is unresolved. Germline values: CDR1 LGHNA, CDR2 YSLEER. This CDR3 region has 16 residues. Trimming left V 2 bases short and J 4 bases short, with 14 bases between. This CDR3 is CASSQHQVVGTGELFF. The CDR3 DNA reads TGCGCCAGCAGCCAACATCAGGTGGTTGGCACCGGGGAGCTGTTTTTT.

The V gene is TRBV9, the J gene TRBJ2-4, with 16 bases identical to TRBD2. This CDR3 contains 18 residues. Trimming cost V 4 bases and J 3 bases; bases outside gene matches: 7. Looked up from germline, CDR1 is SGDLS and CDR2 is YYNGEE. The CDR3 region is CASSRGLAGGLGKNIQYF. CDR3 coding DNA: TGTGCCAGCAGCCGGGGACTAGCGGGGGGGCTTGGCAAAAACATTCAGTACTTC.

The chain uses TRBV30 and TRBJ2-1; TRBD1 matches at 7 bases. CDR1 and CDR2 (germline): GTSNPN, SVGIG (reference sequence). Trimming at V came to 3 bases and at J to 0 bases, leaving 2 bases not matched to a gene. This CDR3 contains 14 residues. CDR3 sequence reads: CAWRQGYSYNEQFF. The CDR3 nucleotides are TGTGCCTGGAGACAGGGGTACTCCTACAATGAGCAGTTCTTC. Full variable domain (rest looked up from reference TRBV30 and TRBJ2-1): SQTIHQWPATLVQPVGSPLSLECTVEGTSNPNLYWYRQAAGRGLQLLFYSVGIGQISSEVPQNLSASRPQDRQFILSSKKLLLSDSGFYLCAWRQGYSYNEQFFGPGTRLTVL.

The chain employs TRBV28 and TRBJ2-2, with 8 bases identical to TRBD1. Germline lookup yields CDR1 MDHEN and CDR2 SYDVKM. CDR3 length equals 15 residues. V was pared by 5 bases and J by 8 bases, with 10 bases of the junction left unmatched. The CDR3 nucleotides read TGTGCCAGCAGTCCTTCGGACAGGGAGGTTGGGGAGCTGTTTTTT. Its translation is CASSPSDREVGELFF. The variable domain in full, completed from reference TRBV28 and TRBJ2-2, reads DVKVTQSSRYLVKRTGEKVFLECVQDMDHENMFWYRQDPGLGLRLIYFSYDVKMKEKGDIPEGYSVSREKKERFSLILESASTNQTSMYLCASSPSDREVGELFFGEGSRLTVL.

The chain has TRBV11-2 and TRBJ1-1; the D gene is possibly TRBD1 (5 bases). The length of the CDR3 is 13 residues. Trimming pared 1 base from V and 5 bases from J, leaving 8 bases between. Germline CDR1 reads SGHAT; CDR2 reads FQNNGV. CDR3 coding DNA: TGTGCCAGCAGCTTAGGGAGGGGAACTGAAGCTTTCTTT. Residues: CASSLGRGTEAFF.

The chain links TRBV18 to TRBJ2-3; D not resolved. CDR1 and CDR2 from the germline V gene are KGHSH and LQKENI. V lost 6 bases, J lost 5 bases, and 15 bases lay in between. CDR3 size: 14 residues. This CDR3 reads CASSKNPWGDTQYF. DNA for the CDR3: TGTGCCAGCTCTAAAAACCCTTGGGGAGATACGCAGTATTTT.

The chain is built from TRBV6-5 and TRBJ1-1; D uncertain. V was shortened by 0 bases and J by 7 bases, with 18 bases between the two germline ends. This CDR3 contains 16 residues. Germline CDR1 is MNHEY and CDR2 is SVGAGI. The CDR3, as DNA: TGTGCCAGCAGTTACTCGAACCTGCCGAATGGTCGTGAAGCTTTCTTT. It codes for CASSYSNLPNGREAFF.

This chain uses TRBV7-6 with TRBJ2-2; tentatively, D is TRBD2 (5 bases). In germline, CDR1 is SGHVS, CDR2 FNYEAQ. The CDR3 extends over 16 amino acids. Deletions cut 5 bases from V and 4 bases from J, with 17 bases between. The CDR3 nucleotides read TGTGCCAGCAGCCCCTGGTCGCGGGCGGGCACCGGGGAGCTGTTTTTT. This encodes CASSPWSRAGTGELFF.

This sequence joins TRBV7-6 and TRBJ1-1; 7 nucleotides align to TRBD1. Germline assignment: CDR1 SGHVS and CDR2 FNYEAQ. The CDR3 length is 16 residues. With 5 bases clipped from V and 1 base from J, the junction kept 10 bases outside the gene matches. DNA of the CDR3: TGTGCCAGCAGCACCCCGACAGGGTACGGGAACACTGAAGCTTTCTTT. Translating gives CASSTPTGYGNTEAFF.

The chain combines TRBV18 with TRBJ1-5; D gene ambiguous. This CDR3 spans 15 amino acids. Trimming took off 2 bases at V and 0 bases at J, with 8 bases between the two ends. The V gene's germline CDR1 is KGHSH and CDR2 LQKENI. CDR3 DNA sequence: TGTGCCAGCTCACCAGGAACAGTTAGCAATCAGCCCCAGCATTTT. Translating it yields CASSPGTVSNQPQHF. Supplemented by reference TRBV18 and TRBJ1-5, the full variable domain reads NAGVMQNPRHLVRRRGQEARLRCSPMKGHSHVYWYRQLPEEGLKFMVYLQKENIIDESGMPKERFSAEFPKEGPSILRIQQVVRGDSAAYFCASSPGTVSNQPQHFGDGTRLSIL.

J is TRBJ1-1 and V is TRBV4-2, with 7 bases aligning to TRBD1. This CDR3 region has 14 residues. With V trimmed by 3 bases and J by 4 bases, 5 bases remained unmatched. CDR1 and CDR2 from the germline V gene are LGHNA and YNFKEQ. The CDR3 protein is CASSQTDRATEAFF. The DNA of the CDR3 is TGTGCCAGCAGCCAGACCGACAGGGCCACTGAAGCTTTCTTT.

This clone is a singleton in its sample. The J gene is TRBJ1-1, the V gene TRBV7-9; D uncertain. V was trimmed by 2 bases and J by 0 bases, leaving 4 bases between them. In germline, CDR1 is SEHNR, CDR2 FQNEAQ (reference sequence). The CDR3 spans 13 residues. CDR3: CASSLSLNTEAFF. The CDR3, as DNA: TGTGCCAGCAGCTTATCGTTGAACACTGAAGCTTTCTTT. Supplemented by reference TRBV7-9 and TRBJ1-1, the full variable domain reads DTGVSQNPRHKITKRGQNVTFRCDPISEHNRLYWYRQTLGQGPEFLTYFQNEAQLEKSRLLSDRFSAERPKGSFSTLEIQRTEQGDSAMYLCASSLSLNTEAFFGQGTRLTVV.

The CDR3 region has the DNA TGTGCCAGCAGCTTGGGAGGGACGGCGGGTGGCTACACCTTC. Translated: CASSLGGTAGGYTF. This chain connects TRBV5-4 to TRBJ1-2; possibly TRBD1 for D (5 bases). Trimming left V 0 bases short and J 7 bases short, with 13 bases between. Germline values: CDR1 SGHNT, CDR2 YYREEE (reference sequence). The CDR3 runs to 14 residues.

The CDR3 coding sequence is TGCGCCAGCAGAGGGACAGGGGGCACCGGGGAGCTGTTTTTT. It encodes CASRGTGGTGELFF. The genes are TRBV5-1 and TRBJ2-2, with 11 bases fitting TRBD1. The junction had 1 base not matched to a gene; V was cut back by 5 bases and J by 4 bases. The CDR3 is made up of 14 amino acids. Germline-derived CDR1 and CDR2 are SGHRS and YFSETQ. Filled out from reference TRBV5-1 and TRBJ2-2, the complete variable domain reads KAGVTQTPRYLIKTRGQQVTLSCSPISGHRSVSWYQQTPGQGLQFLFEYFSETQRNKGNFPGRFSGRQFSNSRSEMNVSTLELGDSALYLCASRGTGGTGELFFGEGSRLTVL.

The V gene is TRBV7-2, the J gene TRBJ1-6; unclear D gene. Trimming cost V 5 bases and J 0 bases, with 8 bases left between them. This CDR3 spans 15 amino acids. Germline CDR1 and CDR2: SGHTA and FQGNSA. Here the CDR3 reads CASSPRSSYNSPLHF. The CDR3 DNA sequence: TGTGCCAGCAGCCCTCGGAGCTCCTATAATTCACCCCTCCACTTT.